This TCR beta chain was identified in a study of T cells in localized non-small cell lung cancer. Points from the study as a whole: Exceeding tumor, uninvolved adjacent lung had the highest T cell clonality. Patients showing higher blood T cell density tended to see longer overall survival. For the top 100 tumor clones, a median roughly 56 also appeared in adjacent lung. Heterogeneity within the tumor remains possible, as just one region underwent sequencing.

This clone was counted between two and nine times. Its antigen remains unidentified. The repertoire was sequenced with immunoSEQ multiplex PCR; TCRdb's copy has only in-frame clones and lacks some. This sample has about 3,700 clones, with approximately 25% found just once. CDR1 and CDR2 from the germline V gene are LNHDA and SQIVND (reference sequence). This CDR3 is built from 15 residues. V lost 6 bases to trimming and J lost 3 bases, with 17 bases between them. The sequencing used lung tumor tissue, collected before any cancer treatment. The TCR comes from a woman aged 35 to 75 with stage I lung adenocarcinoma. The rearrangement joins TRBV19 to TRBJ1-2, with a weak D call TRBD1 (5 bases). CDR3 sequence reads: CASSGTDNRYYGYTF. The CDR3 DNA is TGTGCCAGTAGCGGGACCGACAATAGGTACTATGGCTACACCTTC.